Sequencing of this T cell receptor beta chain was carried out in a study of vaccination and CD4 T cells after COVID-19. On this clonotype itself: Its specificity is unknown.

Researchers used the Oncomine TCR Beta short-read assay to sequence DNA from cultured CD4+ T cells. TCRdb itself ran the PCR reads through MiXCR, one entry per CDR3 protein. Here the sample spans under 4,500 distinct CDR3 sequences, approximately 20% being singletons. This CDR3 comprises 15 residues. Trimming took 4 bases from V and 5 from J, leaving 18 bases between them. Germline assignment: CDR1 SGHRS and CDR2 YFSETQ. Noted treatment: approximately nine-day PBMC culture with coronavirus spike peptide pools or control peptides (ViraFEST assay). The TCR comes from a human donor who had recovered from COVID-19. The sequenced material came from CD4+ T cells from blood, cultured in vitro. The rearrangement joins TRBV5-1 to TRBJ2-5, with D possibly matching TRBD1 (6 bases). CDR3 residues: CASSGSRQGKETQYF. The CDR3 DNA reads as TGCGCCAGCAGCGGGTCCCGCCAGGGGAAGGAGACCCAGTACTTC.